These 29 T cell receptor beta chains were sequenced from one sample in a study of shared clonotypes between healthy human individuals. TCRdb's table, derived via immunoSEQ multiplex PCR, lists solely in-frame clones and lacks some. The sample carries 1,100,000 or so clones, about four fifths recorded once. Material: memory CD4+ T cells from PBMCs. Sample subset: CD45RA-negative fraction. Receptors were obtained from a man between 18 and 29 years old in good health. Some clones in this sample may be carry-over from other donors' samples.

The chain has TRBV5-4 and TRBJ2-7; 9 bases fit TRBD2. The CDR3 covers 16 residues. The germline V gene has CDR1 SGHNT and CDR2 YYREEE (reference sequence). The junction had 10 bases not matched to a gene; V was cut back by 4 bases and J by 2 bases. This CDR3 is CASSPGGGRAAYEQYF. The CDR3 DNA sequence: TGTGCCAGCAGCCCTGGTGGCGGGAGGGCAGCCTACGAGCAGTACTTC.

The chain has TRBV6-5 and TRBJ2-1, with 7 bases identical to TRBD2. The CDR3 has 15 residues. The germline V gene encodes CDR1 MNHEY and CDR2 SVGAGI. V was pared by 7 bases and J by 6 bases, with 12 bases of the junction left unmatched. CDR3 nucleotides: TGTGCCAGCACCCGTATGGGGGAGGGCCCCAATGAGCAGTTCTTC. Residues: CASTRMGEGPNEQFF.

The CDR3 loop reads CASSPPVGVRGNTEAFF. CDR3 in DNA: TGTGCCAGCTCACCACCGGTTGGGGTGCGCGGGAACACTGAAGCTTTCTTT. The V gene is TRBV18, the J gene TRBJ1-1; D gene ambiguous. The ends were cut back, 0 bases at V and 1 base at J, with 15 bases in the middle. Germline loops: CDR1 KGHSH, CDR2 LQKENI. The CDR3 is made up of 17 amino acids.

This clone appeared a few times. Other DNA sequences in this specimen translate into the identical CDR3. The CDR3 loop reads CASSFSMNTEAFF. The DNA of the CDR3 is TGTGCCAGCAGCTTTTCTATGAACACTGAAGCTTTCTTT. The chain uses TRBV7-3 and TRBJ1-1; D is ambiguous. The CDR3 runs to 13 residues. The germline V gene encodes CDR1 SGHTA and CDR2 FQGTGA. With 3 bases removed from V and 0 bases from J, the gap between germline ends came to 5 bases.

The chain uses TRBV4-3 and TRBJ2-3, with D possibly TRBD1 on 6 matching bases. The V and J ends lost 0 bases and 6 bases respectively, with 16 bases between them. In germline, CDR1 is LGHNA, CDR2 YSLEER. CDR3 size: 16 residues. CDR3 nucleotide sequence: TGCGCCAGCAGCCAAGATGGGGGCCCAAGGGCGGATACGCAGTATTTT. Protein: CASSQDGGPRADTQYF.

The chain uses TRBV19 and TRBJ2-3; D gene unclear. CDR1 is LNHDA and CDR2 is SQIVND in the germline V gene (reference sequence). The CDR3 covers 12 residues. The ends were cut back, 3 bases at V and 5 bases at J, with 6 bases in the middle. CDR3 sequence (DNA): TGTGCCAGTAGTATGTCTCAAGATACGCAGTATTTT. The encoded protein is CASSMSQDTQYF. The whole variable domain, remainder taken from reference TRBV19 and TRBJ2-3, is DGGITQSPKYLFRKEGQNVTLSCEQNLNHDAMYWYRQDPGQGLRLIYYSQIVNDFQKGDIAEGYSVSREKKESFPLTVTSAQKNPTAFYLCASSMSQDTQYFGPGTRLTVL.

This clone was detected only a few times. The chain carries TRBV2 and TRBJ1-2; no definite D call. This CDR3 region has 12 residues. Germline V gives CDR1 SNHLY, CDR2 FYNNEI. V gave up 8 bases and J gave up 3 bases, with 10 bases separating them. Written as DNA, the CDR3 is TGTGCCAGCGGCGAGGCCTACTATGGCTACACCTTC. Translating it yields CASGEAYYGYTF.

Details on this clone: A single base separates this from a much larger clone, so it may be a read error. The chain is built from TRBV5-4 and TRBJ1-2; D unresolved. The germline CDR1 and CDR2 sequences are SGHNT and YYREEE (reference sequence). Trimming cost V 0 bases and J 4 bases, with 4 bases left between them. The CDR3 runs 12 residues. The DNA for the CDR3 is TGTGCCAGCAGCTTGGGGGGCTATGGCTACACCTTC. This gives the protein CASSLGGYGYTF.

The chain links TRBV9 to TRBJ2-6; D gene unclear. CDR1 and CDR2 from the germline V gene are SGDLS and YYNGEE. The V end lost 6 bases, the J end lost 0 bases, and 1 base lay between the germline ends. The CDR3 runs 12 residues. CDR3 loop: CASTSGANVLTF. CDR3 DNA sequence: TGTGCCAGCACCTCTGGGGCCAACGTCCTGACTTTC.

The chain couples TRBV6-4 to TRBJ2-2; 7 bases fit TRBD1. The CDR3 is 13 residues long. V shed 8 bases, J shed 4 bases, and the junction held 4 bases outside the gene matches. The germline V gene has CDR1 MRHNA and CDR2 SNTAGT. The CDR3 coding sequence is TGTGCCAGCTCCGGGACAGCCACCGGGGAGCTGTTTTTT. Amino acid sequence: CASSGTATGELFF.

The CDR3 DNA reads TGTGCCAGCAGTTTCGGTCGCAATCAGCCCCAGCATTTT. Amino acid sequence: CASSFGRNQPQHF. The chain couples TRBV27 to TRBJ1-5; D ambiguous. V lost 3 bases and J lost 2, with 5 bases in between. The germline V gene encodes CDR1 MNHEY and CDR2 SMNVEV (reference sequence). The CDR3 runs to 13 residues.

Here the CDR3 DNA reads TGTGCCAGCAGTTTTGGGGGATTAAGCAATCAGCCCCAGCATTTT. Protein sequence: CASSFGGLSNQPQHF. The chain is built from TRBV27 and TRBJ1-5, with D possibly matching TRBD1 (5 bases). The germline V gene has CDR1 MNHEY and CDR2 SMNVEV (reference sequence). There are 15 residues in the CDR3. V lost 3 bases and J 1 base, leaving 10 bases between the germline ends.

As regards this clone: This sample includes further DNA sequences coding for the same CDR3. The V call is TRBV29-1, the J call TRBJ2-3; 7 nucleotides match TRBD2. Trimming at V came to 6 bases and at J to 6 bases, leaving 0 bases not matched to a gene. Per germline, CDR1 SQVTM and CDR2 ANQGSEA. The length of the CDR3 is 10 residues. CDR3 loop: CSVGGDTQYF. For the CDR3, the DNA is TGCAGCGTGGGGGGGGATACGCAGTATTTT.

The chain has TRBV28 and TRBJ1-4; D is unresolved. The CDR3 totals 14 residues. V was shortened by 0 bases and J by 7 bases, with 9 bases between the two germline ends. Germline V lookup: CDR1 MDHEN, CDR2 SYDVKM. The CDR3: CASSLWGVSEKLFF. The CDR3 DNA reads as TGTGCCAGCAGTTTATGGGGAGTCAGTGAAAAACTGTTTTTT.

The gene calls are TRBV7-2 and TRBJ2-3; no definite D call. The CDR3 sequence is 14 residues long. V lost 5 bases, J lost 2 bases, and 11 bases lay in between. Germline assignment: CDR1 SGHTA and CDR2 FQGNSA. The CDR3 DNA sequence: TGTGCCAGCAGCAATCCCACCCCCACAGATACGCAGTATTTT. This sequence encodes CASSNPTPTDTQYF.

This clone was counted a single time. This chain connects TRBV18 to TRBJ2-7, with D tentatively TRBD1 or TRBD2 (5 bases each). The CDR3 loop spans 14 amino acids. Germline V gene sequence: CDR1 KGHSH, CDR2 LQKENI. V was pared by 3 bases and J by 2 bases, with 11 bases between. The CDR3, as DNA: TGTGCCAGCTCACCCGGGACCACCACCTACGAGCAGTACTTC. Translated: CASSPGTTTYEQYF.

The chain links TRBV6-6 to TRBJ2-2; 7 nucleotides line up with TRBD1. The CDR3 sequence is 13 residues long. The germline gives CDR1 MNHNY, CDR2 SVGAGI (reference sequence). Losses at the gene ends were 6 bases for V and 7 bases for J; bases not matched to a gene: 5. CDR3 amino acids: CASRTGFFGELFF. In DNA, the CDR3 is TGTGCCAGCAGGACAGGGTTTTTCGGGGAGCTGTTTTTT.

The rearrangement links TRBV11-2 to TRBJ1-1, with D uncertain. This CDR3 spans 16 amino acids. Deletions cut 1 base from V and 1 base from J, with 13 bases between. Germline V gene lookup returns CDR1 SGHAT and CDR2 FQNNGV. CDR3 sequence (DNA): TGTGCCAGCAGCTTAGCTGCTCGGGAGGGGAACACTGAAGCTTTCTTT. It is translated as CASSLAAREGNTEAFF.

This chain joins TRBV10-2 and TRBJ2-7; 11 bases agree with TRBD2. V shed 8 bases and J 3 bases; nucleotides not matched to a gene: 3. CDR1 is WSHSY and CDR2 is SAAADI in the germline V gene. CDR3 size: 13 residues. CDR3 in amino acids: CASGTSGNYEQYF. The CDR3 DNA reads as TGCGCCAGCGGGACTAGCGGTAACTACGAGCAGTACTTC.

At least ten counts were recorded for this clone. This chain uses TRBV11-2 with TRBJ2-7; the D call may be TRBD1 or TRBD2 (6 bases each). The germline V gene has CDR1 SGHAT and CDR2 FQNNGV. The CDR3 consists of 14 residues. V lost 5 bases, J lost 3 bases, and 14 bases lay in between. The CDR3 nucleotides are TGTGCCAGCAGCCGCGGGATAGGGGGCTACGAGCAGTACTTC. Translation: CASSRGIGGYEQYF.

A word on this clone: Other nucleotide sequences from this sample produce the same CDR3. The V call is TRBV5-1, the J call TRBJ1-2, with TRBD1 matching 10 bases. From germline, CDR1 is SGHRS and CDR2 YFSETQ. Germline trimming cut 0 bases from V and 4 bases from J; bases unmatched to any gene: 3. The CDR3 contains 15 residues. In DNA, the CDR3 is TGCGCCAGCAGCTTGGGACAGGGGGCTCGCTATGGCTACACCTTC. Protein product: CASSLGQGARYGYTF. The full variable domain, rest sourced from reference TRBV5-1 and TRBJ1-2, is KAGVTQTPRYLIKTRGQQVTLSCSPISGHRSVSWYQQTPGQGLQFLFEYFSETQRNKGNFPGRFSGRQFSNSRSEMNVSTLELGDSALYLCASSLGQGARYGYTFGSGTRLTVV.

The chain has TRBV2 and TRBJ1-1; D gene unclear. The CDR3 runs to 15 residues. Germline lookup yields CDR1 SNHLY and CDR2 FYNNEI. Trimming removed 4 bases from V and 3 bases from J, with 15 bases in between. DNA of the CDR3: TGTGCCAGCAGTGCGACTGTCTCCGGAGACACTGAAGCTTTCTTT. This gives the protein CASSATVSGDTEAFF.

Written as DNA, the CDR3 is TGTGCCAGCAGCTTGGAAGGCGGGACTCAAGAGACCCAGTACTTC. Amino acid sequence: CASSLEGGTQETQYF. V is TRBV5-4 and J is TRBJ2-5; perhaps TRBD2 as D (6 bases). V lost 0 bases and J lost 2, with 11 bases in between. This CDR3 has 15 residues. In germline, CDR1 is SGHNT, CDR2 YYREEE (reference sequence).

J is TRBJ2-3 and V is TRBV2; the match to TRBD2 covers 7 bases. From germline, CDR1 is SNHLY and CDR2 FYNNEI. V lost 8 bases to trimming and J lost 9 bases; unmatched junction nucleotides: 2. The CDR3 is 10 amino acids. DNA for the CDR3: TGTGCCAGCGGGGAGGGGACGCAGTATTTT. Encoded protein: CASGEGTQYF. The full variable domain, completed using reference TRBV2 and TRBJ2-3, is EPEVTQTPSHQVTQMGQEVILRCVPISNHLYFYWYRQILGQKVEFLVSFYNNEISEKSEIFDDQFSVERPDGSNFTLKIRSTKLEDSAMYFCASGEGTQYFGPGTRLTVL.

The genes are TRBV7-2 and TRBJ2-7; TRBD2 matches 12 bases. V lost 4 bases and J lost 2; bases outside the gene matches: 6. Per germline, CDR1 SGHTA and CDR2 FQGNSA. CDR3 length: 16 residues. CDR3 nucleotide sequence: TGTGCCAGCAGCTCCCAGACTAGCGGGAGACCCTACGAGCAGTACTTC. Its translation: CASSSQTSGRPYEQYF.

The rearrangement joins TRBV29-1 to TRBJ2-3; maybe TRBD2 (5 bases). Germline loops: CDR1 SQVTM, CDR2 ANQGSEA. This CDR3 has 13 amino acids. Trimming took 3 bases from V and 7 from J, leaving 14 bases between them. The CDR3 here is CSVEETNQNTQYF. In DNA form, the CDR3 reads TGCAGCGTTGAGGAGACTAACCAAAATACGCAGTATTTT.

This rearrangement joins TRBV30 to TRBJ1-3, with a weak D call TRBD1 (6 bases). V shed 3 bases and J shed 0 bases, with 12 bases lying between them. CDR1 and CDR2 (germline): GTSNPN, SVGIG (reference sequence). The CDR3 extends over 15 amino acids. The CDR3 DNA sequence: TGTGCCTGGAGCAGGGACACCAACTCTGGAAACACCATATATTTT. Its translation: CAWSRDTNSGNTIYF.

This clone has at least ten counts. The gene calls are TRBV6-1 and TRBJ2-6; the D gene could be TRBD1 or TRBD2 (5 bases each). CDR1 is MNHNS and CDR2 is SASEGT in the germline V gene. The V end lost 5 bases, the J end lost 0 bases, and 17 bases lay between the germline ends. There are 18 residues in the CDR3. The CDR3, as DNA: TGTGCCAGCAGTCAAGTGGGACGGGCAAGCTCTGGGGCCAACGTCCTGACTTTC. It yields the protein CASSQVGRASSGANVLTF.

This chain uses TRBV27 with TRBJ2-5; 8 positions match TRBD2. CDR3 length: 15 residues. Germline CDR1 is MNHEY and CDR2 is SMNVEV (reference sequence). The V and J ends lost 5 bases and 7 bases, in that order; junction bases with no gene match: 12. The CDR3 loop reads CASSAPGLGIWTQYF. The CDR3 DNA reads TGTGCCAGCAGTGCGCCGGGACTAGGTATATGGACCCAGTACTTC.